This TCR beta chain derives from a study of shared T cell receptors in the human thymus. CDR1 is SGHVS and CDR2 is FNYEAQ in the germline V gene. This CDR3 is 15 amino acids long. V lost 5 bases, J lost 3 bases, and 6 bases stayed unmatched. The repertoire was sequenced with immunoSEQ multiplex PCR; TCRdb's copy has only in-frame clones and lacks some. Among about 710,000 clones listed, about 89% were seen once. Another study also made use of these data, one on human thymus T cells. That work states: Donation was from healthy Finnish infants who were having corrective surgery that addressed congenital heart defects. Thymic tissue was derived from resections collected during corrective heart surgery. Seemingly biased V and J gene usage marked thymic and blood repertoires. Related research described thymic repertoires that were highly overlapping among unrelated individuals.

The sample was thymocytes. The sequence was collected from a boy under three years old with a congenital heart defect. V gene TRBV7-6 combines with J gene TRBJ1-1, with 10 bases aligning to TRBD1. The CDR3 region is CASSIPGQGYTEAFF. CDR3 DNA sequence: TGTGCCAGCAGCATCCCGGGACAGGGGTACACTGAAGCTTTCTTT. Filled out from reference TRBV7-6 and TRBJ1-1, the complete variable domain reads GAGVSQSPRYKVTKRGQDVALRCDPISGHVSLYWYRQALGQGPEFLTYFNYEAQQDKSGLPNDRFSAERPEGSISTLTIQRTEQRDSAMYRCASSIPGQGYTEAFFGQGTRLTVV.